Listed below are T cell receptor beta chains from one sample, sequenced in a study of response to subunit inactivated influenza vaccine. One entry per CDR3 protein results from TCRdb running MiXCR on the RT-PCR reads. The top ten hold around 2.8% of the sample, which has about 540,000 distinct CDR3 sequences, 20% to 25% seen once. These data also featured in a second study, about T cells expressing NK-cell markers.

Sequencing used CD4+ T cells sorted from PBMCs, obtained less than 13 days after vaccination. Receptors were obtained from a man in his fifties or sixties who received an inactivated influenza vaccine. CDR3s include the opening cysteine and the closing phenylalanine or tryptophan. D genes are given only for firm matches. Clone size, where shown, is once, few, many, or a class for clones that have expanded.

j_call: TRBJ2-3
clone_size: .
d_call: TRBD2
v_call: TRBV5-5
cdr3_aa: CASSPETSVTWDTQYF
cdr3_nt: TGTGCCAGCAGCCCCGAGACTAGCGTAACTTGGGATACGCAGTATTTT

j_call: TRBJ1-6
clone_size: .
d_call: .
v_call: TRBV20-1
cdr3_aa: CSASGVGRANSPLHF
cdr3_nt: TGCAGTGCTAGTGGGGTGGGCAGGGCGAATTCACCCCTCCACTTT

j_call: TRBJ2-3
clone_size: many
d_call: TRBD2
v_call: TRBV7-2
cdr3_aa: CASRQGLAGTDTQYF
cdr3_nt: TGTGCCAGCAGACAAGGACTAGCGGGGACAGATACGCAGTATTTT

j_call: TRBJ2-3
clone_size: few
d_call: .
v_call: TRBV4-3
cdr3_aa: CASSLDTGHSTDTQYF
cdr3_nt: TGCGCCAGCAGCCTTGATACCGGTCATAGCACAGATACGCAGTATTTT

j_call: TRBJ2-3
clone_size: few
d_call: .
v_call: TRBV4-2
cdr3_aa: CASSQEEGRGATDTQYF
cdr3_nt: TGTGCCAGCAGCCAAGAAGAGGGCAGGGGGGCCACAGATACGCAGTATTTT

j_call: TRBJ2-2
clone_size: once
d_call: TRBD1
v_call: TRBV24-1
cdr3_aa: CATSDTSRGLYTGELFF
cdr3_nt: TGTGCCACCAGTGATACTTCGAGGGGGCTATACACCGGGGAGCTGTTTTTT

j_call: TRBJ2-7
clone_size: few
d_call: TRBD2
v_call: TRBV7-2
cdr3_aa: CASSLSQGLASEQYF
cdr3_nt: TGTGCCAGCAGCCTTTCGCAAGGACTAGCCTCCGAGCAGTACTTC

j_call: TRBJ2-1
clone_size: .
d_call: .
v_call: TRBV30
cdr3_aa: CAFSSYNEQFF
cdr3_nt: TGTGCCTTCAGCTCCTACAATGAGCAGTTCTTC

j_call: TRBJ1-1
clone_size: .
d_call: .
v_call: TRBV6-2/TRBV6-3
cdr3_aa: CASTLVGRNTEAFF
cdr3_nt: TGTGCCAGCACCCTAGTAGGGCGAAACACTGAAGCTTTCTTT

j_call: TRBJ2-3
clone_size: few
d_call: .
v_call: TRBV10-3
cdr3_aa: CAISPSSTDTQYF
cdr3_nt: TGTGCCATCAGCCCTTCTAGCACAGATACGCAGTATTTT

j_call: TRBJ2-7
clone_size: few
d_call: TRBD2
v_call: TRBV14
cdr3_aa: CASSQDTGTRYYEQYF
cdr3_nt: TGTGCCAGCAGCCAAGATACCGGGACTAGGTACTACGAGCAGTACTTC

j_call: TRBJ1-5
clone_size: many
d_call: TRBD1
v_call: TRBV7-8
cdr3_aa: CASSLRTGNNQPQHF
cdr3_nt: TGTGCCAGCAGCTTAAGGACAGGCAATAATCAGCCCCAGCATTTT

j_call: TRBJ2-2
clone_size: few
d_call: TRBD2
v_call: TRBV29-1
cdr3_aa: CSVGTSGRKGELFF
cdr3_nt: TGCAGCGTAGGGACTAGCGGGAGAAAAGGGGAGCTGTTTTTT

j_call: TRBJ1-2
clone_size: few
d_call: TRBD1
v_call: TRBV4-1
cdr3_aa: CASSPGQVHNYGYTF
cdr3_nt: TGCGCCAGCAGCCCGGGACAGGTACATAACTATGGCTACACCTTC

j_call: TRBJ1-5
clone_size: few
d_call: TRBD1
v_call: TRBV12-3/TRBV12-4
cdr3_aa: CASSLLGGAGPQHF
cdr3_nt: TGTGCCAGCAGTTTGTTAGGGGGCGCGGGGCCCCAGCATTTT

j_call: TRBJ2-1
clone_size: many
d_call: TRBD2
v_call: TRBV20-1
cdr3_aa: CSARSLAGYNEQFF
cdr3_nt: TGCAGTGCCCGCAGCCTAGCGGGTTACAATGAGCAGTTCTTC

j_call: TRBJ2-7
clone_size: few
d_call: .
v_call: TRBV7-2
cdr3_aa: CASGWGDYEQYF
cdr3_nt: TGTGCCAGCGGGTGGGGAGACTACGAGCAGTACTTC

j_call: TRBJ2-7
clone_size: .
d_call: TRBD1
v_call: TRBV20-1
cdr3_aa: CSARPGQGTYEQYF
cdr3_nt: TGCAGTGCTAGGCCTGGACAGGGGACCTACGAGCAGTACTTC

j_call: TRBJ2-3
clone_size: .
d_call: .
v_call: TRBV20-1
cdr3_aa: CSARDQRPSTDTQYF
cdr3_nt: TGCAGTGCTAGAGATCAGCGGCCTAGCACAGATACGCAGTATTTT

j_call: TRBJ2-1
clone_size: .
d_call: .
v_call: TRBV2
cdr3_aa: CASSGGRSNEQFF
cdr3_nt: TGTGCCAGCAGTGGAGGAAGGAGCAATGAGCAGTTCTTC

j_call: TRBJ1-2
clone_size: .
d_call: .
v_call: TRBV7-2
cdr3_aa: CASSLVRDFGYTF
cdr3_nt: TGTGCCAGCAGCTTAGTCAGGGATTTTGGCTACACCTTC

j_call: TRBJ2-2
clone_size: few
d_call: TRBD1
v_call: TRBV7-2
cdr3_aa: CASSFSQRTGPGELFF
cdr3_nt: TGTGCCAGCAGCTTTTCCCAGAGGACAGGGCCCGGGGAGCTGTTTTTT

j_call: TRBJ2-3
clone_size: .
d_call: TRBD2
v_call: TRBV7-2
cdr3_aa: CASSYIAGSTDTQYF
cdr3_nt: TGTGCCAGCAGCTATATAGCGGGAAGCACAGATACGCAGTATTTT

j_call: TRBJ2-1
clone_size: .
d_call: .
v_call: TRBV13
cdr3_aa: CASSGGLHNEQFF
cdr3_nt: TGTGCCAGCAGCGGGGGGTTACACAATGAGCAGTTCTTC

j_call: TRBJ1-1
clone_size: .
d_call: .
v_call: TRBV28
cdr3_aa: CASSYPIGQNTEAFF
cdr3_nt: TGTGCCAGCAGTTACCCAATCGGACAGAACACTGAAGCTTTCTTT

j_call: TRBJ2-7
clone_size: .
d_call: TRBD1
v_call: TRBV3-1
cdr3_aa: CASSHGQAYEQYF
cdr3_nt: TGTGCCAGCAGCCACGGACAGGCCTACGAGCAGTACTTC

j_call: TRBJ2-3
clone_size: few
d_call: .
v_call: TRBV10-3
cdr3_aa: CAISRQTGLSTDTQYF
cdr3_nt: TGTGCCATCAGTAGACAAACAGGGCTTAGTACAGATACGCAGTATTTT

j_call: TRBJ1-5
clone_size: .
d_call: .
v_call: TRBV7-8
cdr3_aa: CASSLAQNSPQHF
cdr3_nt: TGTGCCAGCAGCTTAGCGCAGAACTCGCCCCAGCATTTT

j_call: TRBJ2-5
clone_size: few
d_call: .
v_call: TRBV29-1
cdr3_aa: CSAVATETQYF
cdr3_nt: TGCAGCGCAGTAGCAACTGAGACCCAGTACTTC

j_call: TRBJ1-3
clone_size: .
d_call: .
v_call: TRBV7-2
cdr3_aa: CASSLVYGTIYF
cdr3_nt: TGTGCCAGCAGCTTAGTTTACGGGACCATATATTTT

j_call: TRBJ2-1
clone_size: many
d_call: .
v_call: TRBV9
cdr3_aa: CASSDTPGRINEQFF
cdr3_nt: TGTGCCAGCAGCGATACCCCGGGACGGATCAATGAGCAGTTCTTC

j_call: TRBJ2-2
clone_size: .
d_call: TRBD2
v_call: TRBV11-2
cdr3_aa: CASSLVTLAGVGTGELFF
cdr3_nt: TGTGCCAGCAGCTTAGTCACACTAGCGGGAGTGGGCACCGGGGAGCTGTTTTTT

j_call: TRBJ1-6
clone_size: .
d_call: .
v_call: TRBV20-1
cdr3_aa: CSAKDSGLGSPLHF
cdr3_nt: TGCAGTGCTAAAGACAGTGGCTTGGGATCACCCCTCCACTTT

j_call: TRBJ1-1
clone_size: .
d_call: .
v_call: TRBV7-9
cdr3_aa: CASRIGHLNTEAFF
cdr3_nt: TGTGCCAGCAGGATCGGACACTTGAACACTGAAGCTTTCTTT